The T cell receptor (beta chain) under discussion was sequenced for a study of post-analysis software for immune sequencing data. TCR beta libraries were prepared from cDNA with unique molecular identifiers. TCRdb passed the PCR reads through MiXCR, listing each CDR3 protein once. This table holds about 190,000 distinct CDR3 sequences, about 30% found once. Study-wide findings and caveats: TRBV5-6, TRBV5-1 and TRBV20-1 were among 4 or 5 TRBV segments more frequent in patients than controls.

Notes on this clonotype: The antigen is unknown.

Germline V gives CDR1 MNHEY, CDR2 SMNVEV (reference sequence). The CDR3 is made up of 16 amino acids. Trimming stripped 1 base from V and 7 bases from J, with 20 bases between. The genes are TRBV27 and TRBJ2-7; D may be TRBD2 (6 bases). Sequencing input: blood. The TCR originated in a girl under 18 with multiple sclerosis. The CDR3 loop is CASSLLGRDSPEEQYF. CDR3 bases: TGTGCCAGCAGTTTATTGGGGCGGGATAGTCCGGAAGAGCAGTACTTC.